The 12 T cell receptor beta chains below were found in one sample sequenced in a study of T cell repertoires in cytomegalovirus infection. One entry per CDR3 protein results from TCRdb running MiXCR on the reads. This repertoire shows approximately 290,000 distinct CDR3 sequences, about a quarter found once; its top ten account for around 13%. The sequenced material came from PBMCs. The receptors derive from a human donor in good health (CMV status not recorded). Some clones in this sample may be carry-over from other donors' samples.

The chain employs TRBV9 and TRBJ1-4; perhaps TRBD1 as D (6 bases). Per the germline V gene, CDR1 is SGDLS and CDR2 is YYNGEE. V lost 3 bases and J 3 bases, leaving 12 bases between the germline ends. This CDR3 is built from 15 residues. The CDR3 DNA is TGTGCCAGCAGCGCACAGGAGGGGGCTAATGAAAAACTGTTTTTT. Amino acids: CASSAQEGANEKLFF.

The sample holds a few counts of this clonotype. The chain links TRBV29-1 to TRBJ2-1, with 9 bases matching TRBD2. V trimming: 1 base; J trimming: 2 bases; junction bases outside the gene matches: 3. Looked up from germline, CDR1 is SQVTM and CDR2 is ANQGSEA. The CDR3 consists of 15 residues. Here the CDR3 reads CSVEVLAGPYNEQFF. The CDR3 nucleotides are TGCAGCGTTGAAGTACTAGCGGGTCCCTACAATGAGCAGTTCTTC.

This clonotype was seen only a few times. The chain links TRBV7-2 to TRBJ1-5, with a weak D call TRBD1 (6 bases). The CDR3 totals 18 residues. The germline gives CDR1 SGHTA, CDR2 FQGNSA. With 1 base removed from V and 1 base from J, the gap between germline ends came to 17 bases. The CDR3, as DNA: TGTGCCAGCAGCTTAGACCCCTTTACGCAGGGGAGCAATCAGCCCCAGCATTTT. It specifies CASSLDPFTQGSNQPQHF.

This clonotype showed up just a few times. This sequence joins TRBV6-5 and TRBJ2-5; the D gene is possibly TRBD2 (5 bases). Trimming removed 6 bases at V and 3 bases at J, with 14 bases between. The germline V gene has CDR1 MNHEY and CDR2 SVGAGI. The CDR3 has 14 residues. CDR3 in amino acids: CASRPPGSKETQYF. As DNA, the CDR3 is TGTGCCAGCAGACCCCCGGGGTCGAAAGAGACCCAGTACTTC.

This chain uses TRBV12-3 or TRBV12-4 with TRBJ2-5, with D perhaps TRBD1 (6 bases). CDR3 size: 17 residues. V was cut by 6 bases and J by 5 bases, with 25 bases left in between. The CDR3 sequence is CASSYDTPGTIIETQYF. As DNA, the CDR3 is TGTGCCAGCAGCTATGATACCCCGGGGACAATCATTGAGACCCAGTACTTC.

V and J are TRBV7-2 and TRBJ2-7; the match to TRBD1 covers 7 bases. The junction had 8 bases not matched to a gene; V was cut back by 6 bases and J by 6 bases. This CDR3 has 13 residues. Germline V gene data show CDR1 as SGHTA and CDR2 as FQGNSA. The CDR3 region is CASSPDRMGEQYF. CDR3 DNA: TGTGCCAGCAGTCCGGACAGGATGGGCGAGCAGTACTTC.

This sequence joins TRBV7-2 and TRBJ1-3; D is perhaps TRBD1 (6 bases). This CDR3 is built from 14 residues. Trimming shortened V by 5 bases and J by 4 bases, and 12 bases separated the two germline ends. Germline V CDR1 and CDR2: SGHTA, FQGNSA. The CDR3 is CASSPRGLGNTIYF. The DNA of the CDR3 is TGTGCCAGCAGCCCCAGGGGTTTAGGAAACACCATATATTTT.

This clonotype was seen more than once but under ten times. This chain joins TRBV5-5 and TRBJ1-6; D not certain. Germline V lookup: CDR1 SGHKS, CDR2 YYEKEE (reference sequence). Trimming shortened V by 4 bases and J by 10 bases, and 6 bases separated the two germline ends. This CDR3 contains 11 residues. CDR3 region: CASSGRSPLHF. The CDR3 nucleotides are TGTGCCAGCAGCGGACGGTCACCCCTCCACTTT.

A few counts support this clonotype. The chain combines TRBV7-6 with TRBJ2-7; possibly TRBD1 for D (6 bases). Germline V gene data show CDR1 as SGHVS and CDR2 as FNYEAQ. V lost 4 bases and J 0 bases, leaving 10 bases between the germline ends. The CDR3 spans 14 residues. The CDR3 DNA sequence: TGTGCCAGCAGCTGGGACACGGGCTCCTACGAGCAGTACTTC. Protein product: CASSWDTGSYEQYF.

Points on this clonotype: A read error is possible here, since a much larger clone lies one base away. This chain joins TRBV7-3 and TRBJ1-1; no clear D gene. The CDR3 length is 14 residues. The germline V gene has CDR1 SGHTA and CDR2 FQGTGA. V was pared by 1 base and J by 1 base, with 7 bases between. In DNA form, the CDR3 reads TGTGCCAGCAGCTTAAGATCAGGGAACACTGAAGCTTTCTTT. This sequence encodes CASSLRSGNTEAFF. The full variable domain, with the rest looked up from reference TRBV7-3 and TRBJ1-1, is GAGVSQTPSNKVTEKGKYVELRCDPISGHTALYWYRQSLGQGPEFLIYFQGTGAADDSGLPNDRFFAVRPEGSVSTLKIQRTERGDSAVYLCASSLRSGNTEAFFGQGTRLTVV.

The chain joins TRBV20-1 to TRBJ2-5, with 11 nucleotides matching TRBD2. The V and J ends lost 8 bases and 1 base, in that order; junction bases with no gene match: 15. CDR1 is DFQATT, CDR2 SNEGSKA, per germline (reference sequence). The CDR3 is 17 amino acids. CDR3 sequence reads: CSSTLLAGGILQETQYF. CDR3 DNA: TGCAGTTCTACCCTCCTAGCGGGGGGAATCCTCCAAGAGACCCAGTACTTC.

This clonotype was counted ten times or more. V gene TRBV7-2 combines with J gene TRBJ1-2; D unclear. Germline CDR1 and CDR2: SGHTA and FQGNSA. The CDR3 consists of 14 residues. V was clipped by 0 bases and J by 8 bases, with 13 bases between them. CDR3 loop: CASSLAGRGGGYTF. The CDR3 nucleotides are TGTGCCAGCAGCTTAGCGGGCCGAGGTGGAGGCTACACCTTC.